This record looks at one TCR beta chain sequence and its context. Its antigen remains unknown. This specimen comes from a study of T cell responses to AZD1222 COVID-19 vaccine. General study results and limits: Researchers took repertoire samples only after the peak T cell response had come.

Germline CDR1 SGHRS, CDR2 YFSETQ. The length of the CDR3 is 14 residues. The V and J ends lost 0 bases and 6 bases respectively, with 7 bases between them. Second-dose recipients at about 4 or about 12 weeks were treated as one pooled group. The repertoire was sequenced with immunoSEQ multiplex PCR; TCRdb's copy has only in-frame clones and lacks some. Among about 82,000 clones listed, approximately 83% were seen once. The specimen comprised peripheral blood, sampled 28 days after the second AZD1222 dose. This TCR was recovered from an adult who received the AZD1222 COVID-19 vaccine. The chain has TRBV5-1 and TRBJ1-6; D unclear. The CDR3 loop is CASSLEGGNSPLHF. CDR3 coding DNA: TGCGCCAGCAGCTTGGAGGGTGGTAATTCACCCCTCCACTTT. Using reference TRBV5-1 and TRBJ1-6 for the parts outside the CDR3, the full variable domain is KAGVTQTPRYLIKTRGQQVTLSCSPISGHRSVSWYQQTPGQGLQFLFEYFSETQRNKGNFPGRFSGRQFSNSRSEMNVSTLELGDSALYLCASSLEGGNSPLHFGNGTRLTVT.